The sequence of this TCR beta chain was determined in a study of T cell changes during pregnancy in multiple sclerosis. The germline V gene encodes CDR1 SGHVS and CDR2 FNYEAQ. Deletions cut 5 bases from V and 8 bases from J, with 18 bases between. The CDR3 has 14 amino acids. Here immunoSEQ multiplex PCR was the method, and the copy in TCRdb shows in-frame clones only, minus some. This table holds roughly 80,000 clones, 93% found once. The sequences come from peripheral blood, collected in the second trimester of pregnancy. This TCR was recovered from a female donor with multiple sclerosis, enrolled in a pregnancy study. This chain connects TRBV7-6 to TRBJ1-2; D remains unclear. CDR3 protein: CASSPGLGARGYTF. The DNA of the CDR3 is TGTGCCAGCAGCCCCGGTCTGGGAGCGCGGGGCTACACCTTC.